This T cell receptor beta chain was recovered during a study of CD4+ T cells in melanoma. Study-wide results and limits: In melanoma, neoantigen-specific CD4+ T cells reportedly differed in differentiation state. A reported correlation linked neoantigen-specific CD4+ T cells to CD8+, macrophage and B cell function.

Clones were read by immunoSEQ multiplex PCR, and TCRdb kept only the in-frame ones, dropping some. The data show about 54,000 clones, roughly three quarters seen once. The germline V gene encodes CDR1 MNHEY and CDR2 SMNVEV (reference sequence). V was pared by 9 bases and J by 5 bases, with 16 bases between. The CDR3 is 13 amino acids. This clone was detected many times. Its cognate antigen is unknown. Sequenced: tumor tissue. The origin of this receptor is a human donor with melanoma. V and J are TRBV27 and TRBJ2-5; tentative D call: TRBD1 (6 bases). For the CDR3, the DNA is TGTGCCAGACCCACCCTAGGGGGTGAGACCCAGTACTTC. Protein product: CARPTLGGETQYF.